One and the same sample provided the 18 T cell receptor beta chains below, sequenced in a study of response to subunit inactivated influenza vaccine. TCRdb passed the RT-PCR reads through MiXCR, listing each CDR3 protein once. This table has roughly 710,000 distinct CDR3 sequences, around 15% appearing once. Material: PBMCs from blood, obtained approximately 15 days before vaccination. The receptors derive from a man aged 45-65 years who received an inactivated influenza vaccine.

This chain joins TRBV20-1 and TRBJ2-1; 7 nucleotides match TRBD1. CDR1 and CDR2 (germline): DFQATT, SNEGSKA (reference sequence). This CDR3 is 14 amino acids long. Trimming cost V 6 bases and J 8 bases; bases outside gene matches: 13. The CDR3 spells CSATRQGSSHEQFF. The CDR3 bases are TGCAGTGCAACTAGACAGGGATCCAGCCATGAGCAGTTCTTC.

This clonotype was recorded a few times. The chain is built from TRBV7-9 and TRBJ2-1; 10 nucleotides line up with TRBD1. V shed 3 bases and J 7 bases; nucleotides not matched to a gene: 9. CDR1 is SEHNR and CDR2 is FQNEAQ in the germline V gene (reference sequence). The CDR3 totals 16 residues. The CDR3 DNA reads as TGTGCCAGCAGCTTTCCCCCTGGGACAGGGGATAATGAGCAGTTCTTC. Its protein is CASSFPPGTGDNEQFF.

This clonotype was counted at least ten times. The J gene is TRBJ1-5, the V gene TRBV5-1, with 9 bases matching TRBD1. V trimming: 7 bases; J trimming: 0 bases; junction bases outside the gene matches: 8. Germline CDR1 reads SGHRS; CDR2 reads YFSETQ. The CDR3 spans 16 residues. The CDR3 coding sequence is TGCGCCAGCGAGGGACAGGGCCCGTATAGCAATCAGCCCCAGCATTTT. It codes for CASEGQGPYSNQPQHF.

The chain has TRBV6-2 or TRBV6-3 and TRBJ2-7; D unclear. Looked up from germline, CDR1 is MNHEY and CDR2 is SVGEGT. V was cut by 10 bases and J by 5 bases, with 15 bases left in between. The CDR3 totals 12 residues. The CDR3, as DNA: TGTGCCACCGCGTCCCCCCCGCACGAGCAGTACTTC. It is translated as CATASPPHEQYF.

This clonotype was recorded a few times. The chain links TRBV6-2 or TRBV6-3 to TRBJ1-2; D not resolved. This CDR3 is 13 amino acids long. Germline values: CDR1 MNHEY, CDR2 SVGEGT. V lost 2 bases, J lost 2 bases, and 6 bases lay in between. The CDR3 loop is CASSYARNYGYTF. Here the CDR3 DNA reads TGTGCCAGCAGTTACGCCAGGAACTATGGCTACACCTTC.

This clonotype was recorded many times. The rearrangement joins TRBV7-9 to TRBJ1-2; D is unresolved. CDR1 is SEHNR and CDR2 is FQNEAQ in the germline V gene (reference sequence). Trimming pared 3 bases from V and 5 bases from J, leaving 19 bases between. The CDR3 loop spans 16 amino acids. CDR3 amino acids: CASSLGNQHGYYGYTF. The CDR3 coding sequence is TGTGCCAGCAGCTTGGGCAATCAGCACGGCTATTATGGCTACACCTTC. Drawing the rest from reference TRBV7-9 and TRBJ1-2, the complete variable domain is DTGVSQNPRHKITKRGQNVTFRCDPISEHNRLYWYRQTLGQGPEFLTYFQNEAQLEKSRLLSDRFSAERPKGSFSTLEIQRTEQGDSAMYLCASSLGNQHGYYGYTFGSGTRLTVV.

This clonotype has only a few counts. The CDR3 DNA is TGTGCCAGCAGCCTTAGGACAAAACAAGAGACCCAGTACTTC. It is translated as CASSLRTKQETQYF. The chain couples TRBV7-2 to TRBJ2-5; maybe TRBD1 (5 bases). V was trimmed by 5 bases and J by 2 bases, leaving 12 bases between them. CDR1 and CDR2 (germline): SGHTA, FQGNSA. The CDR3 has 14 residues.

This clonotype has a handful of counts. This sequence joins TRBV5-1 and TRBJ2-7; 8 bases map to TRBD2. Germline trimming cut 4 bases from V and 3 bases from J; bases unmatched to any gene: 6. CDR3 length equals 14 residues. Per germline, CDR1 SGHRS and CDR2 YFSETQ. The CDR3 here is CASSQRSGGYEQYF. The CDR3 DNA is TGCGCCAGCAGCCAACGAAGCGGGGGCTACGAGCAGTACTTC.

This chain uses TRBV2 with TRBJ2-1; tentatively, D is TRBD1 (5 bases). Germline-derived CDR1 and CDR2 are SNHLY and FYNNEI. The CDR3 totals 13 residues. V lost 4 bases and J 4 bases, leaving 8 bases between the germline ends. The CDR3 bases are TGTGCCAGCAGTGGACAGCTATACAATGAGCAGTTCTTC. This gives the protein CASSGQLYNEQFF.

The V gene is TRBV5-1, the J gene TRBJ2-3; 8 bases agree with TRBD2. Germline V CDR1 and CDR2: SGHRS, YFSETQ. Trimming took 2 bases from V and 2 from J; bases not matched to a gene: 7. The CDR3 loop spans 16 amino acids. CDR3 amino acids: CASSLVGGGYTDTQYF. The CDR3 DNA follows: TGCGCCAGCAGCTTAGTCGGCGGGGGGTACACAGATACGCAGTATTTT.

The chain recombines TRBV28 with TRBJ2-5; perhaps TRBD1 as D (6 bases). Trimming pared 5 bases from V and 4 bases from J, leaving 23 bases between. Germline CDR1 and CDR2: MDHEN and SYDVKM. This CDR3 spans 17 amino acids. CDR3 nucleotides: TGTGCCAGCAGTACCCAGCACAGGGATCTCCCGTCAGAGACCCAGTACTTC. Its translation: CASSTQHRDLPSETQYF.

The rearrangement uses TRBV21-1 and TRBJ2-7; no DNA check was done on the table's D call, TRBD1. TRBV21-1 is deemed a pseudogene. The CDR3 totals 16 residues. CDR3 DNA: TGTGCCAGCAGCCCTAAGTCTAGGACAGGGGTCTCCGAGCAGTACTTC. Amino acids: CASSPKSRTGVSEQYF.

The chain joins TRBV7-2 to TRBJ2-1; 8 bases map to TRBD2. Germline CDR1 and CDR2: SGHTA and FQGNSA. The CDR3 extends over 15 amino acids. Trimming cost V 7 bases and J 4 bases; bases outside gene matches: 9. In nucleotides, the CDR3 is TGTGCCAGCAACCCAAGCGGGGGCGTTTACAATGAGCAGTTCTTC. It yields the protein CASNPSGGVYNEQFF.

This clonotype was picked up one time. The rearrangement uses TRBV12-3 or TRBV12-4 and TRBJ2-2; no definite D call. With 5 bases removed from V and 3 bases from J, the gap between germline ends came to 13 bases. The CDR3 runs 15 residues. In DNA, the CDR3 is TGTGCCAGCAGTCCCCGAAGCCTGGACACCGGGGAGCTGTTTTTT. It encodes CASSPRSLDTGELFF.

This clonotype was counted only a few times. The chain recombines TRBV10-3 with TRBJ1-6; no clear D gene. This CDR3 is 12 amino acids long. Germline V lookup: CDR1 ENHRY, CDR2 SYGVKD. V dropped 3 bases and J dropped 8 bases, with 5 bases sitting between them. The CDR3 is CAISDPDSPLHF. Written as DNA, the CDR3 is TGTGCCATCAGTGACCCTGATTCACCCCTCCACTTT.

At least ten counts were recorded for this clonotype. This rearrangement joins TRBV6-2 or TRBV6-3 to TRBJ2-1; D gene unclear. Trimming pared 6 bases from V and 2 bases from J, leaving 17 bases between. The CDR3 contains 16 residues. Per the germline V gene, CDR1 is MNHEY and CDR2 is SVGEGT. This chain's CDR3 is CASRITRSWPYNEQFF. In DNA form, the CDR3 reads TGTGCCAGCAGAATAACCCGGTCCTGGCCCTACAATGAGCAGTTCTTC.

V usage is TRBV7-2 and J usage is TRBJ2-1, with D tentatively TRBD2 (5 bases). Germline loops: CDR1 SGHTA, CDR2 FQGNSA. The CDR3 loop spans 13 amino acids. V was cut by 3 bases and J by 10 bases, with 13 bases left in between. CDR3 nucleotide sequence: TGTGCCAGCAGCTTTGGACTCCCCGGGGAGCAGTTCTTC. Amino acids: CASSFGLPGEQFF.

This clonotype was detected once. The V and J genes are TRBV29-1 and TRBJ2-1; D is uncertain. There are 13 residues in the CDR3. The V gene's germline CDR1 is SQVTM and CDR2 ANQGSEA. V was pared by 4 bases and J by 5 bases, with 12 bases between. The CDR3 reads CSVGPAQNNEQFF. For the CDR3, the DNA is TGCAGCGTTGGTCCAGCGCAAAACAATGAGCAGTTCTTC.